This TCR beta chain was sequenced for a study of neurological immune-mediated disorders. General study findings and limits: The study found the most TCR clonal expansion in HTLV-1-associated myelopathy and the least in multiple sclerosis, below healthy controls.

This clonotype has a count of ten or more. What it recognizes is unknown. The cDNA was synthesized by means of template-switch 5'RACE, which was carried out with 10-nucleotide random UMIs. TCRdb ran MiXCR on the 5' RACE reads and lists one entry per CDR3 protein. The sample includes about 65,000 distinct CDR3 sequences, 3.5% to 4.5% of them seen just once. V lost 6 bases to trimming and J lost 6 bases, with 18 bases between them. The CDR3 is 14 residues long. In germline, CDR1 is MNHNY, CDR2 SVGAGI (reference sequence). This clonotype originated in a man in his forties or fifties with multiple sclerosis. The sequenced material came from PBMCs. The chain carries TRBV6-6 and TRBJ2-7, with D perhaps TRBD2 (6 bases). The CDR3 DNA is TGTGCCAGCAGACGGGACTTCCCGGGTATCGAGCAGTACTTC. Translating gives CASRRDFPGIEQYF.